The clone carrying this T cell receptor beta chain has just a few counts. The data belong to a study of blood T cells in healthy people across ages. At the level of the study: Template switching recovered approximately one barcoded beta molecule for every two T cells.

This CDR3 is 11 amino acids long. Germline-derived CDR1 and CDR2 are DFQATT and SNEGSKA (reference sequence). Using a J-beta primer mix together with a sample-barcoded 5' primer, a second PCR was run for about 6 to 11 cycles. Each CDR3 protein gets one entry after TCRdb re-called the 5' RACE reads with MiXCR. The repertoire holds about 690,000 distinct CDR3 sequences, with less than 45% as singletons. Material: blood. The source of this sequence is a man older than 75 in good health. The chain uses TRBV20-1 and TRBJ2-5; a possible D gene is TRBD1 (5 bases). The J call may not be correct, given that the DNA end is closer to TRBJ2-7. CDR3 region: CSAYRGGEQYF. In nucleotides, the CDR3 is TGCAGTGCTTATAGGGGTGGCGAGCAGTACTTC.